The 21 T cell receptor beta chains below come from one sample, sequenced in a study of beta chain features in type 1 diabetes. Study-wide results and caveats: People with Type 1 diabetes carried modestly yet significantly shorter TCRB CDR3s in all four CD4+ subsets.

Their cognate antigens are unknown. cDNA synthesis used the whole RNA isolate, giving expressed TCRB sequences. The data were produced by immunoSEQ multiplex PCR, yet TCRdb's version contains in-frame clones alone and is incomplete. The table has around 180,000 clones, 7.8% seen once. The sequenced sample consisted of central memory CD4+ T cells from blood. These receptors came from a woman in her thirties or forties with type 1 diabetes.

This chain links TRBV19 with TRBJ1-5; 7 nucleotides line up with TRBD1. Germline trimming cut 9 bases from V and 4 bases from J; bases unmatched to any gene: 12. Germline-derived CDR1 and CDR2 are LNHDA and SQIVND (reference sequence). The CDR3 loop spans 15 amino acids. The CDR3 loop reads CASAKIRQGNQPQHF. The CDR3 nucleotides read TGTGCCAGCGCAAAAATACGACAGGGTAATCAGCCCCAGCATTTT.

This clone was recorded a few times. CDR3 coding DNA: TGCGCCAGCAGCAAACTTCAGGGGAATAACTATGGCTACACCTTC. This sequence encodes CASSKLQGNNYGYTF. This chain links TRBV4-3 with TRBJ1-2; D is perhaps TRBD1 (6 bases). V gave up 5 bases and J gave up 1 base, with 14 bases separating them. The V gene's germline CDR1 is LGHNA and CDR2 YSLEER. This CDR3 contains 15 residues.

In this sample, this clone turned up a few times. The chain carries TRBV5-1 and TRBJ2-5; tentative D call: TRBD2 (7 bases). With 0 bases removed from V and 2 bases from J, the gap between germline ends came to 11 bases. The CDR3 sequence is 15 residues long. Germline V CDR1 and CDR2: SGHRS, YFSETQ. CDR3 sequence: CASSLEAGAQETQYF. CDR3 bases: TGCGCCAGCAGCTTGGAGGCGGGGGCACAAGAGACCCAGTACTTC.

The gene calls are TRBV6-5 and TRBJ2-5; no definite D call. This CDR3 contains 15 residues. Trimming took off 2 bases at V and 1 base at J, with 11 bases between the two ends. Germline V CDR1 and CDR2: MNHEY, SVGAGI. The CDR3, as DNA: TGTGCCAGCAGTTACCACTTTAGCAGCCAAGAGACCCAGTACTTC. Protein sequence: CASSYHFSSQETQYF.

The chain combines TRBV5-4 with TRBJ2-7, with D unclear. This CDR3 spans 12 amino acids. In germline, CDR1 is SGHNT, CDR2 YYREEE (reference sequence). V was pared by 4 bases and J by 6 bases, with 11 bases between. CDR3 amino acids: CASSLVNGEQYF. CDR3 nucleotide sequence: TGTGCCAGCAGCCTGGTAAACGGCGAGCAGTACTTC. Full variable domain (rest looked up from reference TRBV5-4 and TRBJ2-7): ETGVTQSPTHLIKTRGQQVTLRCSSQSGHNTVSWYQQALGQGPQFIFQYYREEENGRGNFPPRFSGLQFPNYSSELNVNALELDDSALYLCASSLVNGEQYFGPGTRLTVT.

V usage is TRBV13 and J usage is TRBJ1-3, with 8 bases lining up with TRBD1. Germline assignment: CDR1 PRHDT and CDR2 FYEKMQ (reference sequence). J gave up 4 bases and V 4 bases, and 9 bases lay outside the gene matches. The CDR3 sequence is 16 residues long. CDR3 region: CASSSGQGLGGNTIYF. The CDR3 DNA sequence: TGTGCCAGCAGCTCCGGACAGGGATTGGGAGGAAACACCATATATTTT.

The chain has TRBV6-1 and TRBJ2-1; D gene unclear. This CDR3 contains 15 residues. Trimming stripped 0 bases from V and 12 bases from J, with 18 bases between. Germline values: CDR1 MNHNS, CDR2 SASEGT. The CDR3 reads CASSEARSPPEVQFF. CDR3 coding DNA: TGTGCCAGCAGTGAAGCGCGGAGCCCGCCTGAGGTGCAGTTCTTC.

This clone was counted between two and nine times. J is TRBJ1-2 and V is TRBV15; no definite D call. Germline values: CDR1 LNHNV, CDR2 YYDKDF (reference sequence). V was pared by 0 bases and J by 8 bases, with 13 bases between. CDR3 length: 14 residues. The CDR3 bases are TGTGCCACCAGCAGAGATCGGACTACTGGAGGCTACACCTTC. This encodes CATSRDRTTGGYTF. The whole variable domain, filled in from reference TRBV15 and TRBJ1-2, reads DAMVIQNPRYQVTQFGKPVTLSCSQTLNHNVMYWYQQKSSQAPKLLFHYYDKDFNNEADTPDNFQSRRPNTSFCFLDIRSPGLGDTAMYLCATSRDRTTGGYTFGSGTRLTVV.

This chain uses TRBV7-3 with TRBJ2-6; D is possibly TRBD2 (6 bases). V was cut by 7 bases and J by 1 base, with 11 bases left in between. The CDR3 covers 15 residues. Germline values: CDR1 SGHTA, CDR2 FQGTGA. DNA of the CDR3: TGTGCCAGCATCTTGGAGGGTTCTGGGGCCAACGTCCTGACTTTC. Protein sequence: CASILEGSGANVLTF.

The chain couples TRBV5-6 to TRBJ2-3, with a possible D match to TRBD2 (5 bases). Germline CDR1 reads SGHDT; CDR2 reads YYEEEE. This CDR3 contains 14 residues. V was trimmed by 0 bases and J by 5 bases, leaving 10 bases between them. The CDR3 DNA reads as TGTGCCAGCAGCTTGGTGACGGGAAGAGATACGCAGTATTTT. This encodes CASSLVTGRDTQYF.

This chain joins TRBV14 and TRBJ2-2, with TRBD1 identical over 11 bases. CDR1 and CDR2 from the germline V gene are SGHDN and FVKESK. The V segment lost 6 bases and the J segment 5 bases; nucleotides outside the gene matches: 5. The CDR3 runs to 15 residues. The CDR3 sequence: CASRFGQGATGELFF. The DNA for the CDR3 is TGTGCCAGCAGGTTTGGACAGGGGGCGACCGGGGAGCTGTTTTTT. The full variable domain, rest sourced from reference TRBV14 and TRBJ2-2, is EAGVTQFPSHSVIEKGQTVTLRCDPISGHDNLYWYRRVMGKEIKFLLHFVKESKQDESGMPNNRFLAERTGGTYSTLKVQPAELEDSGVYFCASRFGQGATGELFFGEGSRLTVL.

In the case of this clone: This same CDR3 is encoded by further DNA sequences in the sample. The chain joins TRBV5-1 to TRBJ1-5; D uncertain. V lost 0 bases and J 4 bases, leaving 5 bases between the germline ends. Germline V CDR1 and CDR2: SGHRS, YFSETQ. The CDR3 totals 13 residues. The DNA for the CDR3 is TGCGCCAGCAGCTTGGACGGTAATCAGCCCCAGCATTTT. Translating gives CASSLDGNQPQHF. The variable domain in full, completed from reference TRBV5-1 and TRBJ1-5, reads KAGVTQTPRYLIKTRGQQVTLSCSPISGHRSVSWYQQTPGQGLQFLFEYFSETQRNKGNFPGRFSGRQFSNSRSEMNVSTLELGDSALYLCASSLDGNQPQHFGDGTRLSIL.

A word on this clone: This sample includes further DNA sequences coding for the same CDR3. CDR3 bases: TGTGCCAGCAGTACAGGGTCTGGGGCCAACGTCCTGACTTTC. The encoded protein is CASSTGSGANVLTF. The genes are TRBV28 and TRBJ2-6; perhaps TRBD1 as D (6 bases). V was clipped by 5 bases and J by 1 base, with 6 bases between them. CDR3 length equals 14 residues. Germline V lookup: CDR1 MDHEN, CDR2 SYDVKM.

The chain employs TRBV25-1 and TRBJ1-4, with TRBD1 matching 7 bases. Trimming took 3 bases from V and 5 from J; bases not matched to a gene: 9. Germline loops: CDR1 MGHDK, CDR2 SYGVNS. The CDR3 totals 16 residues. CDR3 sequence: CASSDITTGANEKLFF. CDR3 DNA: TGTGCCAGCAGTGATATTACCACAGGGGCAAATGAAAAACTGTTTTTT.

This clone was counted between two and nine times. The genes are TRBV27 and TRBJ2-1, with D unclear. The CDR3 runs 12 residues. Germline loops: CDR1 MNHEY, CDR2 SMNVEV (reference sequence). The ends were cut back, 6 bases at V and 5 bases at J, with 8 bases in the middle. This chain's CDR3 is CASRVLDNEQFF. Written as DNA, the CDR3 is TGTGCCAGCAGGGTGCTAGACAATGAGCAGTTCTTC.

The table lists this clone with a few counts. This chain links TRBV9 with TRBJ2-1, with D maybe TRBD2 (5 bases). The V gene lost 3 bases and the J gene lost 3 bases, with 16 bases spanning the gap. From germline, CDR1 is SGDLS and CDR2 YYNGEE. The length of the CDR3 is 16 residues. CDR3 sequence (DNA): TGTGCCAGCAGCGAGAAGGGAGACCCTTACTACAATGAGCAGTTCTTC. It is translated as CASSEKGDPYYNEQFF.

The chain joins TRBV2 to TRBJ1-5; TRBD1 matches 8 bases. CDR3 size: 14 residues. Per germline, CDR1 SNHLY and CDR2 FYNNEI. V lost 5 bases, J lost 5 bases, and 5 bases stayed unmatched. The DNA for the CDR3 is TGTGCCAGCAGTATGGGACAGGACGATCAGCCCCAGCATTTT. Translation gives CASSMGQDDQPQHF.

This clone was counted many times. The chain combines TRBV4-2 with TRBJ2-2; 13 positions match TRBD2. CDR3 length: 16 residues. V gave up 4 bases and J gave up 4 bases; unmatched junction bases: 3. CDR1 is LGHNA and CDR2 is YNFKEQ in the germline V gene. As DNA, the CDR3 is TGTGCCAGCAGCCGGACTAGCGGGAGAGGCACCGGGGAGCTGTTTTTT. Translated: CASSRTSGRGTGELFF.

The chain carries TRBV28 and TRBJ1-1; perhaps TRBD1 as D (5 bases). From germline, CDR1 is MDHEN and CDR2 SYDVKM. CDR3 length equals 10 residues. V lost 8 bases and J lost 7, with 8 bases in between. The CDR3, as DNA: TGTGCCAGCGGGGCAGTTGAAGCTTTCTTT. Amino acid sequence: CASGAVEAFF.

In its sample, this clone was seen a few times. This chain uses TRBV14 with TRBJ2-5; a weak D match, TRBD2 (6 bases). This CDR3 has 15 amino acids. From germline, CDR1 is SGHDN and CDR2 FVKESK. V was pared by 4 bases and J by 1 base, with 13 bases between. The CDR3 coding sequence is TGTGCCAGCAGCCCGGTGGAGGGATCCCAAGAGACCCAGTACTTC. The encoded protein is CASSPVEGSQETQYF.

This clone was found a few times. The CDR3 coding sequence is TGTGCCAGCAGCCTCGGGACTAGCGGGAATGAGCAGTTCTTC. It codes for CASSLGTSGNEQFF. This chain links TRBV7-3 with TRBJ2-1; 12 positions agree with TRBD2. The trim removed 5 bases at V and 7 bases at J, leaving 3 bases unmatched. Germline V gene data show CDR1 as SGHTA and CDR2 as FQGTGA. The CDR3 has 14 residues. Drawing the rest from reference TRBV7-3 and TRBJ2-1, the complete variable domain is GAGVSQTPSNKVTEKGKYVELRCDPISGHTALYWYRQSLGQGPEFLIYFQGTGAADDSGLPNDRFFAVRPEGSVSTLKIQRTERGDSAVYLCASSLGTSGNEQFFGPGTRLTVL.